Shown below are 8 T cell receptor beta chains from a single sample sequenced in a study of T cell responses to AZD1222 COVID-19 vaccine. Clones were read by immunoSEQ multiplex PCR, and TCRdb kept only the in-frame ones, dropping some. The table lists 100,000 to 150,000 clones, more than 75% of them singletons, with 8.5% to 10% in the top ten. This specimen consisted of peripheral blood, obtained on day 0 of AZD1222 vaccination. The receptors were sampled from an adult in good health.

The rearrangement links TRBV6-5 to TRBJ1-1; unclear D gene. Germline loops: CDR1 MNHEY, CDR2 SVGAGI. Trimming cost V 6 bases and J 5 bases, with 10 bases left between them. The CDR3 totals 12 residues. The CDR3 sequence is CASSSTWTEAFF. CDR3 in DNA: TGTGCCAGCAGCTCAACATGGACTGAAGCTTTCTTT.

There are a few counts of this clone. The chain combines TRBV18 with TRBJ1-1; D is unclear. V gave up 2 bases and J gave up 0 bases, with 10 bases separating them. The CDR3 totals 15 residues. Per germline, CDR1 KGHSH and CDR2 LQKENI. The CDR3 bases are TGTGCCAGCTCACCATCACAGAACATGAACACTGAAGCTTTCTTT. Amino acids: CASSPSQNMNTEAFF.

V and J are TRBV9 and TRBJ2-1; D is unresolved. This CDR3 spans 14 amino acids. V gave up 0 bases and J gave up 9 bases, with 13 bases separating them. Germline V CDR1 and CDR2: SGDLS, YYNGEE. CDR3: CASSVGNLRTEQFF. CDR3 DNA sequence: TGTGCCAGCAGCGTAGGCAACCTTCGGACTGAGCAGTTCTTC.

V is TRBV5-5 and J is TRBJ2-7, with 7 bases matching TRBD2. Losses at the gene ends were 6 bases for V and 0 bases for J; bases not matched to a gene: 6. Germline CDR1 is SGHKS and CDR2 is YYEKEE (reference sequence). The CDR3 runs to 14 residues. The CDR3 spells CASTTSAISYEQYF. Written as DNA, the CDR3 is TGTGCCAGCACAACTAGCGCAATCTCCTACGAGCAGTACTTC.

The V and J genes are TRBV3-1 (or the pseudogene TRBV3-2) and TRBJ1-1; no clear D gene. Trimming stripped 3 bases from V and 9 bases from J, with 14 bases between. The CDR3 is made up of 13 amino acids. In germline, CDR1 is LGHDT, CDR2 YNNKEL (reference sequence). For the CDR3, the DNA is TGTGCCAGCAGCCAGGGGATCGCATTTAAAGCTTTCTTT. Its protein is CASSQGIAFKAFF.

The rearrangement joins TRBV7-2 to TRBJ2-1, with TRBD2 identical over 9 bases. J lost 4 bases, V lost 7 bases, and 5 bases had no gene match. The germline V gene encodes CDR1 SGHTA and CDR2 FQGNSA. The CDR3 length is 14 residues. CDR3 sequence: CASTPTSGYNEQFF. The CDR3 DNA is TGTGCCAGCACACCGACTAGCGGTTACAATGAGCAGTTCTTC.

The rearrangement uses TRBV18 and TRBJ2-5, with TRBD2 identical over 9 bases. Germline-derived CDR1 and CDR2 are KGHSH and LQKENI. V lost 6 bases, J lost 1 base, and 9 bases stayed unmatched. This CDR3 is 16 amino acids long. The CDR3 nucleotides are TGTGCCAGCTCCCCCCTAGGAGCGGGAGGCCAAGAGACCCAGTACTTC. This encodes CASSPLGAGGQETQYF. The entire variable domain, with the rest obtained from reference TRBV18 and TRBJ2-5, is as follows: NAGVMQNPRHLVRRRGQEARLRCSPMKGHSHVYWYRQLPEEGLKFMVYLQKENIIDESGMPKERFSAEFPKEGPSILRIQQVVRGDSAAYFCASSPLGAGGQETQYFGPGTRLLVL.

The chain employs TRBV7-2 and TRBJ2-5, with TRBD2 as a possible D gene (6 bases). V lost 3 bases and J lost 2, with 16 bases in between. This CDR3 region has 16 residues. The germline CDR1 and CDR2 sequences are SGHTA and FQGNSA. The CDR3 DNA follows: TGTGCCAGCAGCTTTTTGGAGGGATCCCCTCAAGAGACCCAGTACTTC. It translates to CASSFLEGSPQETQYF.